Listed below are T cell receptor beta chains from one sample, sequenced in a study of identical twins. Each CDR3 protein gets one entry after TCRdb re-called the 5' RACE reads with MiXCR. The table records around 220,000 distinct CDR3 sequences, around 15% of them present only once. Material: memory (CD45RO+) T cells sorted from blood. The receptors originated from a woman under 30 in good health. Both conserved end residues are part of each CDR3. A D gene is named only where the DNA matches it firmly. The size of a clone is reported for some rows only, either as once, few or many, or as a class for expanded clones.

v_call,j_call,d_call,clone_size,cdr3_aa,cdr3_nt
TRBV20-1,TRBJ2-5,-,few,CSATGPQGQETQYF,TGCAGTGCGACCGGGCCCCAAGGCCAAGAGACCCAGTACTTC
TRBV7-8,TRBJ2-5,TRBD2,few,CASSLSGGGYQETQYF,TGTGCCAGCAGCTTATCGGGCGGGGGGTACCAAGAGACCCAGTACTTC
TRBV6-1,TRBJ1-1,TRBD1,few,CASSGTGVLNTEAFF,TGTGCCAGCAGTGGGACAGGGGTCCTGAACACTGAAGCTTTCTTT
TRBV2,TRBJ2-5,-,-,CASTTETETQYF,TGTGCCAGCACTACCGAAACAGAGACCCAGTACTTC
TRBV18,TRBJ2-7,TRBD1,few,CASSRQQGSAYERYF,TGTGCCAGCTCACGCCAACAGGGGTCGGCCTACGAGCGGTACTTC
TRBV5-1,TRBJ2-7,-,-,CASSTDPTYEQYF,TGCGCCAGCAGCACCGATCCTACCTACGAGCAGTACTTC
TRBV5-1,TRBJ1-5,-,many,CASPGNQPQHF,TGCGCCAGCCCAGGCAATCAGCCCCAGCATTTT
TRBV14,TRBJ1-2,-,few,CASSSLGGDYGYTF,TGTGCCAGCAGTTCCTTGGGCGGGGACTATGGCTACACCTTC
TRBV11-2,TRBJ2-3,-,-,CASSLSRVTQYF,TGTGCCAGCAGCTTATCGCGAGTTACGCAGTATTTT
TRBV29-1,TRBJ2-7,-,-,CSVERDAGYEQYF,TGCAGCGTTGAAAGGGACGCCGGCTACGAGCAGTACTTC
TRBV9,TRBJ2-5,-,few,CASSPMGPETQYF,TGTGCCAGCAGCCCCATGGGCCCAGAGACCCAGTACTTC
TRBV20-1,TRBJ1-3,-,many,CSARAAGHSGNTIYF,TGCAGTGCTAGAGCGGCGGGACACTCTGGAAACACCATATATTTT
TRBV7-2,TRBJ2-5,-,few,CASSLGPLRETQYF,TGTGCCAGCAGCTTAGGTCCACTCCGAGAGACCCAGTACTTC
TRBV12-3/TRBV12-4,TRBJ1-5,-,-,CASRPQGAGSNQPQHF,TGTGCCAGCAGACCTCAGGGTGCCGGGAGCAATCAGCCCCAGCATTTT
TRBV6-5,TRBJ2-3,TRBD2,-,CASSSDLTGGGDTQYF,TGTGCCAGCAGTTCCGATTTGACGGGGGGGGGAGATACGCAGTATTTT
TRBV10-2,TRBJ2-3,-,many,CASTSRSSTDTQYF,TGCGCCAGTACTAGCAGGTCGAGCACAGATACGCAGTATTTT
TRBV7-2,TRBJ2-7,TRBD1,few,CASSIYQGDSYEQYF,TGTGCCAGCAGCATTTACCAGGGGGATTCCTACGAGCAGTACTTC